Presented here are 9 T cell receptor beta chains from one specimen sequenced in a study of cytomegalovirus exposure and HLA in healthy donors. PCR amplification relied on 60 Vbeta primers (plus 13 Jbeta primers). TCRdb's table, derived via immunoSEQ multiplex PCR, lists solely in-frame clones and lacks some. The sample records about 110,000 clones, around 80% being singletons. Sequenced: PBMCs. These receptors all stem from a woman aged 40 to 49 in good health and CMV-seronegative.

The J gene is TRBJ1-3, the V gene TRBV19; tentative D call: TRBD1 (6 bases). Germline assignment: CDR1 LNHDA and CDR2 SQIVND (reference sequence). V gave up 8 bases and J gave up 0 bases, with 14 bases separating them. The CDR3 is made up of 15 amino acids. The CDR3 is CASQDGQISGNTIYF. In DNA, the CDR3 is TGTGCCAGTCAGGACGGACAGATCTCTGGAAACACCATATATTTT. Filled out from reference TRBV19 and TRBJ1-3, the complete variable domain reads DGGITQSPKYLFRKEGQNVTLSCEQNLNHDAMYWYRQDPGQGLRLIYYSQIVNDFQKGDIAEGYSVSREKKESFPLTVTSAQKNPTAFYLCASQDGQISGNTIYFGEGSWLTVV.

This chain joins TRBV12-5 and TRBJ2-3, with a possible D match to TRBD1 (5 bases). V lost 0 bases and J lost 7, with 20 bases in between. In germline, CDR1 is LGHNT, CDR2 FRNRAP. The CDR3 loop spans 17 amino acids. CDR3: CASGLVVGPSDPNTQYF. The CDR3 region has the DNA TGTGCTAGTGGTTTGGTAGTGGGGCCGTCCGACCCGAATACGCAGTATTTT.

The chain employs TRBV10-3 and TRBJ2-5, with 9 bases lining up with TRBD2. Unmatched junction bases numbered 7, after V lost 0 bases and J lost 11 bases. The CDR3 is made up of 14 amino acids. Germline CDR1 and CDR2: ENHRY and SYGVKD. In nucleotides, the CDR3 is TGTGCCATCAGTGAGTCGATCTTAGCGGGGGAGCAGTACTTC. Its protein product is CAISESILAGEQYF.

The chain has TRBV7-2 and TRBJ2-7; D gene uncertain. From germline, CDR1 is SGHTA and CDR2 FQGNSA. This CDR3 has 14 residues. Trimming stripped 6 bases from V and 1 base from J, with 13 bases between. CDR3 protein: CASSPGSASYEQYF. The CDR3 nucleotides read TGTGCCAGCAGTCCAGGATCAGCTTCCTACGAGCAGTACTTC.

The genes are TRBV12-5 and TRBJ2-7; D possibly corresponds to TRBD1 (6 bases). V gave up 6 bases and J gave up 2 bases, with 8 bases separating them. Germline V gene sequence: CDR1 LGHNT, CDR2 FRNRAP. The CDR3 covers 12 residues. CDR3 nucleotides: TGTGCTAGTGGCCGGGACACCTACGAGCAGTACTTC. This codes for CASGRDTYEQYF.

The chain carries TRBV19 and TRBJ2-5; TRBD1 might be the D (6 bases). V lost 0 bases, J lost 5 bases, and 13 bases lay in between. Germline-derived CDR1 and CDR2 are LNHDA and SQIVND (reference sequence). The CDR3 covers 15 residues. CDR3 sequence (DNA): TGTGCCAGTAGTATAGAGCACAGGGTGGTGGAGACCCAGTACTTC. As protein: CASSIEHRVVETQYF.

The J gene is TRBJ2-1, the V gene TRBV19, with 13 bases aligning to TRBD2. V lost 6 bases to trimming and J lost 2 bases; unmatched junction nucleotides: 10. Germline CDR1 is LNHDA and CDR2 is SQIVND (reference sequence). The CDR3 extends over 18 amino acids. CDR3 DNA sequence: TGTGCCAGTAGCAGACGGACTAGCGGGAGTCTCACCTACAATGAGCAGTTCTTC. Its translation: CASSRRTSGSLTYNEQFF.

The chain links TRBV27 to TRBJ2-5; 14 bases fit TRBD2. Germline assignment: CDR1 MNHEY and CDR2 SMNVEV (reference sequence). J was trimmed by 5 bases and V by 4 bases; bases with no gene match: 15. The CDR3 is 19 residues long. The CDR3 is CASSSFLAGTSGRFETQYF. The CDR3 DNA reads TGTGCCAGCAGTTCCTTCCTTGCCGGGACTAGCGGGAGATTTGAGACCCAGTACTTC.

The chain couples TRBV28 to TRBJ2-5; 11 nucleotides line up with TRBD1. Germline loops: CDR1 MDHEN, CDR2 SYDVKM. CDR3 length equals 16 residues. Trimming took 2 bases from V and 4 from J; bases not matched to a gene: 6. The CDR3, as DNA: TGTGCCAGCAGTTTACCGGGACAGGGGGATGGAGAGACCCAGTACTTC. This codes for CASSLPGQGDGETQYF.